This TCR beta chain is from a study of T cell changes during pregnancy in multiple sclerosis. Profiling relied on immunoSEQ multiplex PCR, and the TCRdb table lists in-frame clones only, not all of them. Among 45,000 to 50,000 clones listed, 90% to 95% were seen once. The TCR was taken from a female donor with multiple sclerosis, enrolled in a pregnancy study. The sequencing here drew on CD8+ T cells from peripheral blood mononuclear cells, taken in the first trimester of pregnancy.

The CDR3 DNA reads as TGTGCCAGTACGAGTGGACAGGGGGCCTACGAGCAGTACTTC. The encoded protein is CASTSGQGAYEQYF. V gene TRBV19 combines with J gene TRBJ2-7, with TRBD1 identical over 10 bases. The trim removed 7 bases at V and 2 bases at J, leaving 5 bases unmatched. Germline CDR1 is LNHDA and CDR2 is SQIVND (reference sequence). The CDR3 is made up of 14 amino acids.